This T cell receptor (beta chain) came from a study of cytomegalovirus exposure and HLA in healthy donors. Study overall: Samples from HLA-typed donors yielded about 85 million unique TCRs in an early data release.

To note about this clone: Its antigen is as yet unknown.

Study results and limitations: In vitro checks showed that a few CMV-associated chains really do target CMV antigens. Among CMV-associated TCR beta chains, most appeared HLA-restricted in a later analysis. Immune exposure was documented only through CMV serostatus.

The PCR was carried out with 60 Vbeta primers and 13 Jbeta primers. Clones were read by immunoSEQ multiplex PCR, and TCRdb kept only the in-frame ones, dropping some. The data show 200,000 or so clones, with more than 75% seen just once and approximately 0.39% held by the top ten. The length of the CDR3 is 15 residues. The germline V and J ends were trimmed by 6 bases and 5 bases, with 20 bases remaining between them. Germline V lookup: CDR1 ENHRY, CDR2 SYGVKD. This receptor was taken from a male donor in good health and CMV-seropositive. J is TRBJ2-7 and V is TRBV10-3, with unresolved D. The sequenced sample consisted of PBMCs. The CDR3 reads CAISRDSAAHHEQYF. The CDR3 region has the DNA TGTGCCATCAGCCGAGACTCGGCGGCGCACCACGAGCAGTACTTC.